This T cell receptor beta chain was sequenced in a study of cytomegalovirus exposure and HLA in healthy donors. On the study more broadly: As an earlier analysis found, 150 million to 200 million T cells yielded fewer than 130 million unique TCR beta sequences.

Findings and caveats of the study: Across donors, presence/absence analyses took sequencing depth to be roughly uniform.

PCR primers comprised 60 Vbeta and 13 Jbeta primers. Only in-frame clones appear in the TCRdb table, and some are missing; sequencing was by immunoSEQ multiplex PCR. Here the sample table reports 70,000 to 80,000 clones. The CDR3 is made up of 15 amino acids. The germline V and J ends were trimmed by 3 bases and 3 bases, with 14 bases remaining between them. Germline CDR1 reads LNHNV; CDR2 reads YYDKDF (reference sequence). For this clone: Its antigen remains unidentified.

Sequencing was carried out using PBMCs. The chain combines TRBV15 with TRBJ2-5, with D possibly being TRBD1 (5 bases). This TCR came from a middle-aged man in good health and CMV-seronegative. The chain's CDR3 is CATSRAGPVKETQYF. CDR3 coding DNA: TGTGCCACCAGCAGGGCAGGGCCCGTTAAAGAGACCCAGTACTTC. The full variable domain, its missing parts supplied by reference TRBV15 and TRBJ2-5, is DAMVIQNPRYQVTQFGKPVTLSCSQTLNHNVMYWYQQKSSQAPKLLFHYYDKDFNNEADTPDNFQSRRPNTSFCFLDIRSPGLGDTAMYLCATSRAGPVKETQYFGPGTRLLVL.